This passage covers 18 T cell receptor beta chains from one sample sequenced in a study of breast tumors, draining lymph nodes, adjacent tissues (dated by TCRdb to 2015 to 2016). Lymph node samples came from the axillary draining lymph nodes of breast cancer patients. Library construction relied on multiplex PCR. The run used an Illumina HiSeq 2000. In TCRdb, the public reads were trimmed at Q25 with fastp and aligned with MiXCR, with productive beta chains retained. Every entry covers one CDR3 protein and lists the most common genes and DNA from its rows. The sample profile shows about 300,000 distinct CDR3 sequences; 30% to 35% of them were found once. Around 1.1% of the sample comes from the top ten. Sequencing was performed on axillary lymph node tissue. The source is a female donor with breast cancer. Some clones in this sample may be carry-over from other donors' samples.

This clonotype was seen ten or more times. The chain is built from TRBV4-1 and TRBJ2-5; perhaps TRBD2 as D (6 bases). The germline V and J ends were trimmed by 4 bases and 5 bases, with 23 bases remaining between them. Per germline, CDR1 MGHRA and CDR2 YSYEKL. The CDR3 is made up of 17 amino acids. The CDR3: CASSPHPPSGSGETQYF. CDR3 DNA: TGCGCCAGCAGCCCCCACCCTCCCTCCGGGAGTGGGGAGACCCAGTACTTC.

Of note for this clonotype: Given a much more abundant clone one base away, this may be a read error. Written as DNA, the CDR3 is TGTGCCAGCAGCTCAGTTAGCGGGAGACACGGGGAGCTGTTTTTT. Translation: CASSSVSGRHGELFF. The chain combines TRBV9 with TRBJ2-2; TRBD2 matches at 9 bases. This CDR3 region has 15 residues. In germline, CDR1 is SGDLS, CDR2 YYNGEE. J lost 7 bases, V lost 4 bases, and 8 bases had no gene match.

This clonotype was recorded many times. This sequence joins TRBV10-1 and TRBJ2-1; TRBD2 aligns across 12 bases. V was clipped by 0 bases and J by 7 bases; unmatched bases: 7. The CDR3 covers 17 residues. CDR1 WNHNN and CDR2 SYGVQD come from the germline V gene (reference sequence). CDR3 protein: CASSESRLAGGLNEQFF. Written as DNA, the CDR3 is TGCGCCAGCAGTGAGTCGCGGCTAGCGGGAGGGTTGAATGAGCAGTTCTTC.

This clonotype appeared a few times. J is TRBJ1-4 and V is TRBV30, with D hard to call. From germline, CDR1 is GTSNPN and CDR2 SVGIG (reference sequence). This CDR3 has 14 residues. V shed 2 bases and J shed 0 bases, with 7 bases lying between them. The CDR3 DNA follows: TGTGCCTGGAGTCACGGGGCAACTAATGAAAAACTGTTTTTT. This encodes CAWSHGATNEKLFF.

With respect to this clonotype: This clone may be a read error of a much larger clone one base away. The chain carries TRBV19 and TRBJ1-4, with D perhaps matching TRBD1 (6 bases). This CDR3 spans 19 amino acids. Germline assignment: CDR1 LNHDA and CDR2 SQIVND (reference sequence). For the CDR3, the DNA is TGTGCCAGTAGTACCGCTCTCGACAGGCCCCAGTTTGCTAATGAAACACTGTTTTTT. This translates into CASSTALDRPQFANETLFF.

This clonotype was seen many times. This chain links TRBV7-2 with TRBJ2-7; 11 bases are a match to TRBD2. After removal of 5 bases from V and 3 bases from J, the junction contained 6 bases not matched to a gene. From germline, CDR1 is SGHTA and CDR2 FQGNSA. The CDR3 runs to 15 residues. CDR3 bases: TGTGCCAGCAGCATACGAACTAGCGGGAGCTACGAGCAGTACTTC. Protein sequence: CASSIRTSGSYEQYF. Based on the CDR3 plus reference TRBV7-2 and TRBJ2-7, the full variable domain is GAGVSQSPSNKVTEKGKDVELRCDPISGHTALYWYRQSLGQGLEFLIYFQGNSAPDKSGLPSDRFSAERTGGSVSTLTIQRTQQEDSAVYLCASSIRTSGSYEQYFGPGTRLTVT.

This clonotype was seen at least ten times. The rearrangement links TRBV4-1 to TRBJ2-5; no reliable D call. The CDR3 length is 14 residues. Germline-derived CDR1 and CDR2 are MGHRA and YSYEKL. V was trimmed by 1 base and J by 3 bases, leaving 9 bases between them. This CDR3 reads CASSQVLAKETQYF. CDR3 bases: TGCGCCAGCAGCCAAGTTCTGGCCAAAGAGACCCAGTACTTC.

At least ten counts were recorded for this clonotype. The chain employs TRBV12-5 and TRBJ1-2; D is possibly TRBD1 (6 bases). Germline values: CDR1 LGHNT, CDR2 FRNRAP. This CDR3 region has 18 residues. Trimming shortened V by 0 bases and J by 0 bases, and 17 bases separated the two germline ends. The DNA of the CDR3 is TGTGCTAGTGGTTTGGTAGGACAGAGAGTGAACGCTAACTATGGCTACACCTTC. Translated: CASGLVGQRVNANYGYTF.

The table lists this clonotype with many counts. The chain links TRBV7-8 to TRBJ2-1, with 8 bases fitting TRBD2. CDR3 length: 15 residues. V lost 5 bases, J lost 4 bases, and 7 bases stayed unmatched. Germline loops: CDR1 SGHVS, CDR2 FQNEAQ. The CDR3 coding sequence is TGTGCCAGCAGCCAGCGGGGGAACCGTTACAATGAGCAGTTCTTC. Its translation: CASSQRGNRYNEQFF.

This clonotype was counted ten times or more. The chain joins TRBV19 to TRBJ1-4; no clear D gene. The V gene lost 7 bases and the J gene lost 0 bases, with 12 bases spanning the gap. The V gene's germline CDR1 is LNHDA and CDR2 SQIVND (reference sequence). The CDR3 runs 15 residues. CDR3 nucleotide sequence: TGTGCCAGTATCCCCCGCGGGGCAACTAATGAAAAACTGTTTTTT. This encodes CASIPRGATNEKLFF.

To note about this clonotype: This sequence may be a read error, since a much larger clone differs from it by one base. The genes are TRBV5-1 and TRBJ2-5; D gene ambiguous. Germline CDR1 and CDR2: SGHRS and YFSETQ. This CDR3 spans 12 amino acids. DNA for the CDR3: TGCGCCAGCAGCTTGAAACGAGAGACCCAGCACTTC. Its protein is CASSLKRETQHF.

J is TRBJ2-7 and V is TRBV5-4; tentative D call: TRBD1 (6 bases). V lost 0 bases and J lost 3, with 10 bases in between. The germline gives CDR1 SGHNT, CDR2 YYREEE (reference sequence). The CDR3 extends over 14 amino acids. CDR3 DNA: TGTGCCAGCAGCTTGGGACAGGACAACTACGAGCAGTACTTC. Protein sequence: CASSLGQDNYEQYF.

With respect to this clonotype: A much larger clonotype is one base distant, so this may be a read error. The CDR3 end shows no conserved phenylalanine or tryptophan, and so a read error is likely. This sequence joins TRBV7-8 and TRBJ2-3, with D unresolved. Germline V gene data show CDR1 as SGHVS and CDR2 as FQNEAQ. This CDR3 spans 13 amino acids. V lost 6 bases, J lost 7 bases, and 14 bases lay in between. The CDR3 sequence: CASSSYLGYTQYS. The CDR3 DNA reads as TGTGCCAGCAGTTCGTACCTGGGGTATACGCAGTATTCT.

This clonotype came up many times. The chain carries TRBV7-8 and TRBJ1-5; D remains ambiguous. V shed 5 bases and J shed 3 bases, with 11 bases lying between them. Germline assignment: CDR1 SGHVS and CDR2 FQNEAQ. This CDR3 has 14 amino acids. As DNA, the CDR3 is TGTGCCAGCAGCCCAGGAAGTTACAATCAGCCCCAGCATTTT. This sequence encodes CASSPGSYNQPQHF. Using reference TRBV7-8 and TRBJ1-5 for the parts outside the CDR3, the full variable domain is GAGVSQSPRYKVAKRGQDVALRCDPISGHVSLFWYQQALGQGPEFLTYFQNEAQLDKSGLPSDRFFAERPEGSVSTLKIQRTQQEDSAVYLCASSPGSYNQPQHFGDGTRLSIL.

This clonotype was detected many times. This sequence joins TRBV7-3 and TRBJ1-6; D perhaps matches TRBD1 (5 bases). The germline CDR1 and CDR2 sequences are SGHTA and FQGTGA. V shed 7 bases and J shed 8 bases, with 18 bases lying between them. There are 15 residues in the CDR3. The CDR3 loop is CASTRRTRDYSPLHF. CDR3 in DNA: TGTGCCAGCACGAGAAGGACCAGGGATTATTCACCCCTCCACTTT. Full variable domain (missing parts from reference TRBV7-3 and TRBJ1-6): GAGVSQTPSNKVTEKGKYVELRCDPISGHTALYWYRQSLGQGPEFLIYFQGTGAADDSGLPNDRFFAVRPEGSVSTLKIQRTERGDSAVYLCASTRRTRDYSPLHFGNGTRLTVT.

This clonotype was recorded at least ten times. The chain is built from TRBV6-5 and TRBJ1-5; 10 bases are a match to TRBD1. This CDR3 spans 16 amino acids. Trimming cost V 6 bases and J 2 bases; bases outside gene matches: 7. The germline CDR1 and CDR2 sequences are MNHEY and SVGAGI. DNA of the CDR3: TGTGCCAGCAGGCCCGGGACAGGGGCCCGCAATCAGCCCCAGCATTTT. Amino acids: CASRPGTGARNQPQHF.

The chain links TRBV6-1 to TRBJ2-3; 9 bases map to TRBD1. This CDR3 comprises 18 residues. From germline, CDR1 is MNHNS and CDR2 SASEGT. With V trimmed by 6 bases and J by 4 bases, 17 bases remained unmatched. CDR3 in DNA: TGTGCCAGCAGCCTCCCGGGACAGGGTCGCGTTGCTCCAGATACGCAGTATTTT. It translates to CASSLPGQGRVAPDTQYF.

The rearrangement joins TRBV7-2 to TRBJ1-1; 9 positions agree with TRBD1. There are 14 residues in the CDR3. Trimming took 4 bases from V and 5 from J; bases not matched to a gene: 5. The germline V gene encodes CDR1 SGHTA and CDR2 FQGNSA. The CDR3 DNA follows: TGTGCCAGCAGCTCTTACAGGGGGCTGACTGAAGCTTTCTTT. Translation: CASSSYRGLTEAFF.